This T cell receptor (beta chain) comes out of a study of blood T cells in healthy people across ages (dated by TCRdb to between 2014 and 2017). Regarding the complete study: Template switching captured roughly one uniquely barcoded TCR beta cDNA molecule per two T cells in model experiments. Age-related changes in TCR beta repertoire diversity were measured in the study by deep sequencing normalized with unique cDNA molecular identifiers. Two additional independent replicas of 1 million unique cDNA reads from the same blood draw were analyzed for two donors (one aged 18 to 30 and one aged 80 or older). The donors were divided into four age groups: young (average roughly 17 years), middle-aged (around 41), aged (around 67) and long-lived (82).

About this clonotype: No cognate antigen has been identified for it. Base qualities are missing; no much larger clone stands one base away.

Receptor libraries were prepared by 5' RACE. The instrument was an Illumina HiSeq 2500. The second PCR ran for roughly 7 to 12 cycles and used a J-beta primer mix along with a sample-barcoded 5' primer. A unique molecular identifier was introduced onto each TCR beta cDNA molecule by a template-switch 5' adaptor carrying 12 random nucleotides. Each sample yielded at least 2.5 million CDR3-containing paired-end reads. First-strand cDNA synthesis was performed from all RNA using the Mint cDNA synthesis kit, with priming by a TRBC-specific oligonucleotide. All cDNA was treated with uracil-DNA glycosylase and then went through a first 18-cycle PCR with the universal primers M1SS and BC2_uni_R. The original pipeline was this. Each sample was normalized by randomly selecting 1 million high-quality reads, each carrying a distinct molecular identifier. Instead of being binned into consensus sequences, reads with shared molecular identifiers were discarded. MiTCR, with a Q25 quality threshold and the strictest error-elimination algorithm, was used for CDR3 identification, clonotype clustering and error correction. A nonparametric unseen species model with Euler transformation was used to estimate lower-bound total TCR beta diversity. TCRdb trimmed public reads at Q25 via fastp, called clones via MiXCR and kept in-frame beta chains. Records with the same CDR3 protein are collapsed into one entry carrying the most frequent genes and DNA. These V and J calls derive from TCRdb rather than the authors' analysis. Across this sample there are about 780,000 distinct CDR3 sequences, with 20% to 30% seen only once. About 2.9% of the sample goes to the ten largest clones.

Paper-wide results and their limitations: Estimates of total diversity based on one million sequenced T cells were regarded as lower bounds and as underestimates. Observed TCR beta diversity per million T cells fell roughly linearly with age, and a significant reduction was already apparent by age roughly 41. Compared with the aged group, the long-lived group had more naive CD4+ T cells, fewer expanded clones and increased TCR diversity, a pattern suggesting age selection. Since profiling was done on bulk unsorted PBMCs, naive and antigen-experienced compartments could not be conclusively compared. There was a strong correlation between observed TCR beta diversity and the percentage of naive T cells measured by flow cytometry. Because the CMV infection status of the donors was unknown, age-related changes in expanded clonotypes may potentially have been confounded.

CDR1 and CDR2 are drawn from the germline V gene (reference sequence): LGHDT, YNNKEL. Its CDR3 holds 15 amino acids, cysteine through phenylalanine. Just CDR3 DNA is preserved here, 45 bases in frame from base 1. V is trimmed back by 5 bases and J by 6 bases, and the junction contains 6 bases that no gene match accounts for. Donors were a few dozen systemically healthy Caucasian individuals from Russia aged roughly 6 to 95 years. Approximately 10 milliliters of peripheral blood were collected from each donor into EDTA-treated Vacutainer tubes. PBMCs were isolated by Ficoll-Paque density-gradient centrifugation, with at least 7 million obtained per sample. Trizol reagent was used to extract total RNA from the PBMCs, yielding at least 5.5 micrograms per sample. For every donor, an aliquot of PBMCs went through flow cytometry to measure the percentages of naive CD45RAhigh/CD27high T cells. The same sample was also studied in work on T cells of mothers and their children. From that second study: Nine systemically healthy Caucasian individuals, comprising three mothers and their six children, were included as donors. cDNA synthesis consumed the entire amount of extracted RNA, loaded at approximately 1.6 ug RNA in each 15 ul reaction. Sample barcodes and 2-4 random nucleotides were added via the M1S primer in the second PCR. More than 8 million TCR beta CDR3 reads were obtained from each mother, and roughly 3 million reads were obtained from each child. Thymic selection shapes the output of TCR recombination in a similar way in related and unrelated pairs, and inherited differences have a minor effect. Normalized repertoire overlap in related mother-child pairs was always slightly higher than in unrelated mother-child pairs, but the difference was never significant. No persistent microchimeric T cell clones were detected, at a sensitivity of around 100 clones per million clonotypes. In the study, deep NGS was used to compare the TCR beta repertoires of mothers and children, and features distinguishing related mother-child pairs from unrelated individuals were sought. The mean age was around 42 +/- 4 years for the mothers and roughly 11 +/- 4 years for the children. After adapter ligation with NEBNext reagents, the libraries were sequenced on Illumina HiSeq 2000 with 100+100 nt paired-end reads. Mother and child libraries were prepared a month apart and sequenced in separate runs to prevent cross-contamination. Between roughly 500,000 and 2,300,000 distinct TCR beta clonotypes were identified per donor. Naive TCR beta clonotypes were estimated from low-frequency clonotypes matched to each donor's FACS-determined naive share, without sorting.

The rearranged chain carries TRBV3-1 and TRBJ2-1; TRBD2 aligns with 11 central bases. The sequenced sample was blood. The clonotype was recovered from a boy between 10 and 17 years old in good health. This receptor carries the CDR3 CASSLGLAVGNEQFF. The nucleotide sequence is TGTGCCAGCAGCTTGGGACTAGCGGTGGGCAATGAGCAGTTCTTC.